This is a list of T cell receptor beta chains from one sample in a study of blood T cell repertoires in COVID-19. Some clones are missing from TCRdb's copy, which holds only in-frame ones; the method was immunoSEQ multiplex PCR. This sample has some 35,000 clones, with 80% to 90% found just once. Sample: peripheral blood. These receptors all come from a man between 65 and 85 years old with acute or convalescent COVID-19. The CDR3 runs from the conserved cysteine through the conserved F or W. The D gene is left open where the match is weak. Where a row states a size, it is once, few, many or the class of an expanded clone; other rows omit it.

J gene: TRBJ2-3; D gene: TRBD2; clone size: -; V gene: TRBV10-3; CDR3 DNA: TGTGCCGGAAAAGTTGGACTAGCGAGCACAGATACGCAGTATTTT; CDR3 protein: CAGKVGLASTDTQYF
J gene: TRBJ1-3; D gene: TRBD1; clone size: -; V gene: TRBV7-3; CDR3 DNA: TGTGCCAGCAGCTTAACCGAGGGGGCTGGCGGAAACACCATATATTTT; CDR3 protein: CASSLTEGAGGNTIYF
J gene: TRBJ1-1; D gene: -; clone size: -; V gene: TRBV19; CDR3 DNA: TGTGCCAGTAGTATAGATTCAGGGGAGGGAATGAACACTGAAGCTTTCTTT; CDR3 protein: CASSIDSGEGMNTEAFF
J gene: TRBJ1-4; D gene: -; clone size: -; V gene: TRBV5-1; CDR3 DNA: TGCGCCAGCAGCCTCGACAGACCTAATGAAAAACTGTTTTTT; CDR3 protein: CASSLDRPNEKLFF
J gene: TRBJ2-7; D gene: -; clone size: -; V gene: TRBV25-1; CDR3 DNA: TGTGCCAGCAGTGATGAAGCAGGGCAAACGTACGAGCAGTACTTC; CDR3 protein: CASSDEAGQTYEQYF
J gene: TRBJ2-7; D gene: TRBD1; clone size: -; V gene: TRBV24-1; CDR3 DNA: TGTGCCACCAGTGAAACCGGGACAGGGTCCTACGAGCAGTACTTC; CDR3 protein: CATSETGTGSYEQYF
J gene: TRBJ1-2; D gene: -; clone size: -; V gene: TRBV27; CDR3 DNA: TGTGCCAGCAGGGTGACAGCCTTCTATGGCTACACCTTC; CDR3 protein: CASRVTAFYGYTF
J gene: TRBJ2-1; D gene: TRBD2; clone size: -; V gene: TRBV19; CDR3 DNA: TGTGCCAGTAGTACCAGCGGGAACTCTCTTGAGCAGTTCTTC; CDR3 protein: CASSTSGNSLEQFF
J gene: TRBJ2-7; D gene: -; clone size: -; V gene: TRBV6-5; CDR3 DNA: TGTGCCAGCAGAAGGAGCTTTAGCTCCTACGAGCAGTACTTC; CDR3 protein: CASRRSFSSYEQYF
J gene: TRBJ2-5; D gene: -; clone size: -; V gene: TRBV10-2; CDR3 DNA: TGCGCCAGCAGTGACAGGGGTCCTCAAGAGACCCAGTACTTC; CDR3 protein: CASSDRGPQETQYF
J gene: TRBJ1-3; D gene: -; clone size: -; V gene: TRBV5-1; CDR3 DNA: TGCGCCAGCAGACCTGGACAGTCCTCTGGAAACACCATATATTTT; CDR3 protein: CASRPGQSSGNTIYF
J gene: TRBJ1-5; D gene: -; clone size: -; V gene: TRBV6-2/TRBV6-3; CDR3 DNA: TGTGCCAGCAGTCGGAGCCTAGACAGTAGCAATCAGCCCCAGCATTTT; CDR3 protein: CASSRSLDSSNQPQHF
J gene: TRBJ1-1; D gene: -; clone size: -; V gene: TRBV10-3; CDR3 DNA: TGTGCCATCAGTGAGGGAGCCCGTCGGCCGACTGAAGCTTTCTTT; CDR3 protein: CAISEGARRPTEAFF
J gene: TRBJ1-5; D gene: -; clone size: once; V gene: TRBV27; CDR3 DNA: TGTGCCAGCAGTTTAAGGGACACCAATCAGCCCCAGCATTTT; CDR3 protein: CASSLRDTNQPQHF